This T cell receptor (beta chain) was sequenced in a study of spatial heterogeneity in lung cancer (dated by TCRdb to between 2017 and 2020). With respect to the entire study: Beta-chain transcripts were consistently detected in greater numbers than alpha-chain transcripts, which likely reflects a higher abundance of beta-chain transcripts. In non-small cell lung cancer, the study quantitatively compared TCR alpha and beta repertoires across several tumor regions, matched nontumor lung, and blood. At surgery, both alpha and beta chains were TCR-sequenced in 200 to 250 tumor regions, 63 to 65 matched nontumor lung samples and a few dozen PBMC samples. In the raw uncorrected reads, each unique combination of TCR and UMI appeared more than ten times on average. Nonsynonymous mutation counts, determined by whole-exome sequencing of tumor tissue, were related to features of the TCR repertoire. In tumor regions, TCR transcript counts showed a strong correlation with a T cell transcriptional module score derived from matched bulk RNA-seq.

The time point label for this specimen denotes: sample taken at primary tumor resection. Samples were obtained from over 70 patients with early-stage, untreated non-small cell lung cancer from the lung TRACERx cohort. For TCR sequencing, whole RNA was extracted from tumor and nontumor lung tissue, or from cryopreserved PBMC samples, and no cell sorting was done. Patients were selected for TCR sequencing only if sufficient RNA was available from at least two tumor regions. Tumor and adjacent nontumor lung specimens were reviewed by a lung pathologist before selection. General study outcomes and caveats: Counts of ubiquitous and regional expanded TCRs correlated with counts of ubiquitous and regional nonsynonymous mutations, respectively. TCR-seq coverage of tumor T cells was estimated at only around 7% for alpha chains and around 13% for beta chains. Additional single-cell paired TCR alpha and beta sequencing was considered necessary to confirm, at a functional level, the hypothesis that regional TCRs recognize regional mutations. The number of expanded intratumoral alpha and beta TCRs correlated with the tumor nonsynonymous mutation count.

The CDR3 sequence holds 15 residues, the cysteine and phenylalanine included. Just the 45-base CDR3 DNA is kept, in frame starting at base 1. From a lookup of the germline V gene (reference sequence), CDR1 and CDR2 are LGHDT and YNNKEL. Trimming at the junction amounts to 0 bases on V and 5 bases on J, and the germline ends lie 13 bases apart. Library creation used 5' RACE. The run used a NextSeq 500. To allow correction of PCR and sequencing errors, the TCR library protocol tagged every TCR cDNA molecule with a unique molecular identifier. In the source study's methods: Decombinator tools were used for TCR identification, UMI-based error correction and CDR3 extraction. Expanded TCRs were defined as those above a frequency of 2 per 1,000, corresponding to the top 1% of the tumor frequency distribution. Expanded tumor TCRs were classed as regional if statistically deemed absent (corrected P<0.05) from at least one tumor region, otherwise ubiquitous. Rényi diversity was computed with the R vegan package after subsampling each repertoire 100 times to 5,000 TCRs. CDR3 similarity networks were built from amino acid triplet string-kernel similarity, with CDR3s being connected when pairwise similarity was above 0.82. TCRdb reanalyzed the raw reads on its own, using fastp at Q25 for trimming and MiXCR for clone calling, and kept in-frame beta chains. Every entry covers one CDR3 protein and lists the most common genes and DNA from its rows. TCRdb's processing, not the authors' own work, is the source of the V and J calls. Across this sample there are 6,000 to 8,000 distinct CDR3 sequences, with approximately 7% seen only once. Together, the top ten hold 15% to 20% of the sample.

Worth noting for this clonotype: Its antigen specificity is not known. Base qualities are not at hand, and no much larger clone is one base apart. The library was designed around alpha chains, so this beta chain is a stray read whose abundance carries little weight.

The V and J segments used are TRBV3-1 and TRBJ1-2, with no confidently assigned D gene. Sample: lung tumor tissue, taken at surgery. The clonotype originates from a female donor with early-stage non-small cell lung cancer. CDR3 reads: CASSQDLHRWYGYTF. At the DNA level, the sequence is TGTGCCAGCAGCCAAGATCTTCACAGATGGTATGGCTACACCTTC.